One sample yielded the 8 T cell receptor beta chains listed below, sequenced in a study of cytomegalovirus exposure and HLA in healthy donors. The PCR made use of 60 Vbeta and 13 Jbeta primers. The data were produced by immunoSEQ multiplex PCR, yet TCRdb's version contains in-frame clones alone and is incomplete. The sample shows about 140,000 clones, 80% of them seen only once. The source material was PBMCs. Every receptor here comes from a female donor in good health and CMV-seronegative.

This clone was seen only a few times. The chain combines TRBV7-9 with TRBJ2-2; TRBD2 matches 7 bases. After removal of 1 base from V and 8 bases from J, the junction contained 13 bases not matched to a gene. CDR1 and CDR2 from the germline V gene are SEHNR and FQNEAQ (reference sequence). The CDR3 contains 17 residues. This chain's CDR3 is CASSLVPSGILRGELFF. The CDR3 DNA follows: TGTGCCAGCAGCTTAGTACCGAGCGGGATACTTCGGGGGGAGCTGTTTTTT.

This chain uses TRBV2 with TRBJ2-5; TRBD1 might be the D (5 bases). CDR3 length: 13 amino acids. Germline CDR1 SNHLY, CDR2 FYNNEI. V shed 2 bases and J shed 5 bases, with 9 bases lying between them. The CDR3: CASSEQGLETQYF. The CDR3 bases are TGTGCCAGCAGTGAACAGGGTCTGGAGACCCAGTACTTC.

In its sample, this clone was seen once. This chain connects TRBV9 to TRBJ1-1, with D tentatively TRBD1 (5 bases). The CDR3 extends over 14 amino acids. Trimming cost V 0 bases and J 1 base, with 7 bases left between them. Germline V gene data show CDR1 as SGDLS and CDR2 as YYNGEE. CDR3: CASSVGGRNTEAFF. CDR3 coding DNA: TGTGCCAGCAGCGTAGGGGGCCGGAACACTGAAGCTTTCTTT.

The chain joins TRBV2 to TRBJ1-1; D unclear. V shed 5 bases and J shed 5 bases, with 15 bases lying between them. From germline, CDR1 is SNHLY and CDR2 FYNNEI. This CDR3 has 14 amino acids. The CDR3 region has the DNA TGTGCCAGCAGTCACGGGAGTCGGGAAACTGAAGCTTTCTTT. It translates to CASSHGSRETEAFF.

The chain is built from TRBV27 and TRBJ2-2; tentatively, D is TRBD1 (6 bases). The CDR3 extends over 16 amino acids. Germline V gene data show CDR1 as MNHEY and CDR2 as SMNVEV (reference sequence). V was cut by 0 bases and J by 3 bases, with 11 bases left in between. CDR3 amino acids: CASSLSDRLYTGELFF. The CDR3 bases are TGTGCCAGCAGTTTATCCGACAGGCTATACACCGGGGAGCTGTTTTTT.

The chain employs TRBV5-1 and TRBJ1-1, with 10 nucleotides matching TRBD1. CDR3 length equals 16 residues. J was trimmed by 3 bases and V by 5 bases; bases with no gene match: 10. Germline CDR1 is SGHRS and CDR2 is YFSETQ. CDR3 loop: CASRTGTGEDDTEAFF. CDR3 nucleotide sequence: TGCGCCAGCAGAACCGGGACAGGGGAAGATGACACTGAAGCTTTCTTT.

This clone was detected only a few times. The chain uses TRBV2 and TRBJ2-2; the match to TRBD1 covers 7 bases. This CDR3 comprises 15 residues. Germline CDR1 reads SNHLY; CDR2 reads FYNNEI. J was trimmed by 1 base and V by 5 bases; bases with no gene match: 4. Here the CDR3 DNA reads TGTGCCAGCAGTTTACAGGGGCTGAACACCGGGGAGCTGTTTTTT. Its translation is CASSLQGLNTGELFF.

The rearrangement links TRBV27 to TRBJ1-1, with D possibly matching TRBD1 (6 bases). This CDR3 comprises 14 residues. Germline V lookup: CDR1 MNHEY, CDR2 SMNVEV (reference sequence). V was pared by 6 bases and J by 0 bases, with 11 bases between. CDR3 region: CASRETGMNTEAFF. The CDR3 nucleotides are TGTGCCAGCAGGGAGACAGGAATGAACACTGAAGCTTTCTTT.